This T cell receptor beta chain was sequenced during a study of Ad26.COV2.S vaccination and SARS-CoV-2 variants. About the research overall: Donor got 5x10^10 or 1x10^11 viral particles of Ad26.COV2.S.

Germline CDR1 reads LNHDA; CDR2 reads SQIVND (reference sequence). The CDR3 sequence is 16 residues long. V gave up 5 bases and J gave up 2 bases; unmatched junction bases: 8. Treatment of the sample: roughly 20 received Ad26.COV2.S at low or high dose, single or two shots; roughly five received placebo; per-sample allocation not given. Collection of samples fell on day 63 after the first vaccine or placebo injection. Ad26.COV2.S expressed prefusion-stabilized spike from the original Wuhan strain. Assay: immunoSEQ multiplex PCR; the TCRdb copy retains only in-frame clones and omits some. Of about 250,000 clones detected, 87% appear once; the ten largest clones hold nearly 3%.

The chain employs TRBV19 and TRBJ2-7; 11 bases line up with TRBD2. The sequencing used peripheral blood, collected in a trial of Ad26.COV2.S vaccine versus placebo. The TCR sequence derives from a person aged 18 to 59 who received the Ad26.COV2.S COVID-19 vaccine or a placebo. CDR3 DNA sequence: TGTGCCAGTAGTTTTGACAGACTAGCGGGGACCTACGAGCAGTACTTC. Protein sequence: CASSFDRLAGTYEQYF.